The clone carrying this TCR beta chain has a count of ten or more. Germline V gives CDR1 SQVTM, CDR2 ANQGSEA. J was trimmed by 2 bases and V by 4 bases; bases with no gene match: 8. This CDR3 has 14 residues. TCRdb reprocessed the RACE reads with MiXCR, giving one entry per CDR3 protein. This table holds under 50,000 distinct CDR3 sequences, about 13% found once. This entry comes from a study of human T cells and chemical hapten exposure. Noted time point: patch test 3, about 24 weeks after DPC sensitization. Described treatment: therapeutic diphenylcyclopropenone sensitization with weekly scalp DPC. The study extracted total RNA from unfractionated whole blood.

This chain joins TRBV29-1 and TRBJ2-7; TRBD2 agrees at 7 bases. Source: whole blood, taken in connection with sensitization to the hapten diphenylcyclopropenone (DPC). The receptor comes from a middle-aged woman with alopecia areata. Some clones in this sample may be carry-over from other donors' samples. The CDR3 region is CSVVRLADTYEQYF. The CDR3 nucleotides are TGCAGCGTTGTGAGGCTAGCGGACACCTACGAGCAGTACTTC.